A selection of T cell receptor beta chains follows, all from one sample in a study of technical replicates of blood from a few donors. The assay was immunoSEQ multiplex PCR, and TCRdb's table has in-frame clones only and misses some. The sample shows more than 70,000 clones, approximately 97% of them seen only once. Sequencing was done on a sample of T cells isolated from PBMCs. The receptors stem from a human donor in good health. CDR3s include the opening cysteine and the closing phenylalanine or tryptophan. The D gene is left open where the match is weak. Part of the rows lack a size; the others show once, few, many or a class for expanded clones.

v_call	cdr3_length	d_call	j_call	clone_size	cdr3_nt	cdr3_aa
TRBV15	16	TRBD1	TRBJ1-3	.	TGTGCCACCAGCAGACTGGGACAGGGGGCTGGAAACACCATATATTTT	CATSRLGQGAGNTIYF
TRBV2	18	TRBD1	TRBJ1-3	.	TGTGCCAGCAGTTTTTACCGGGACAGGGCCAGCTCTGGAAACACCATATATTTT	CASSFYRDRASSGNTIYF
TRBV5-1	14	TRBD1	TRBJ1-6	.	TGCGCCAGCAGCTTGGGCCGACAGGGGGTCACCCTCCACTTT	CASSLGRQGVTLHF
TRBV4-1	15	.	TRBJ2-1	.	TGCGCCAGCAGCCCAGAGCGCCGCTCCTACAATGAGCAGTTCTTC	CASSPERRSYNEQFF
TRBV10-1	15	.	TRBJ2-1	once	TGCGCCAGCAGTGAGCGGGGCGGGATAAACAATGAGCAGTTCTTC	CASSERGGINNEQFF
TRBV6-5	15	TRBD2	TRBJ2-3	once	TGTGCCAGTACCTTACGCCCGGGGGGAACAGATACGCAGTATTTT	CASTLRPGGTDTQYF
TRBV18	13	.	TRBJ2-5	.	TGTGCCAGCTCACCACGTGAGGGCGAGACCCAGTACTTC	CASSPREGETQYF
TRBV19	16	.	TRBJ1-4	.	TGTGCCAGTAACAGGGTCCATGGGACAACTAATGAAAAACTGTTTTTT	CASNRVHGTTNEKLFF
TRBV12-2	15	.	TRBJ1-1	.	TGTGCAAGTCGCTTAGAAGGAGCTTCGAACACTGAAGCTTTCTTT	CASRLEGASNTEAFF
TRBV12-5	14	.	TRBJ1-6	.	TGTGCTAGTGGTTCGTCCAGCAGGGTCTCACCCCTCCACTTT	CASGSSSRVSPLHF
TRBV5-1	14	.	TRBJ2-6	.	TGCGCCAGCAGTCCGGGATCTGGGGCCAACGTCCTGACTTTC	CASSPGSGANVLTF
TRBV28	13	.	TRBJ1-1	.	TGTGCCAGCAGTTTAACGGGGGGGGCTGAAGCTTTCTTT	CASSLTGGAEAFF
TRBV6-1	14	.	TRBJ2-7	.	TGTGCCAGCAGTGAATTTGACAGTTCCTACGAGCAGTACTTC	CASSEFDSSYEQYF
TRBV30	13	TRBD1	TRBJ1-6	.	TGTGCCTGGAGTGTACTTGAGGGGGCCAGACTCCACTTT	CAWSVLEGARLHF
TRBV15	14	.	TRBJ1-3	.	TGTGCCACCAGCAGAGATAAGGGGATAGACACCATATATTTT	CATSRDKGIDTIYF
TRBV5-4	12	TRBD2	TRBJ2-7	once	TGTGCCAGCAGCCCGGGGGGTTACGAGCAGTACTTC	CASSPGGYEQYF
TRBV5-1	15	.	TRBJ2-7	.	TGCGCCAGCAGCTTCCGAGGAGGGGCCGGGGACGAGCAGTACTTC	CASSFRGGAGDEQYF
TRBV7-9	13	.	TRBJ1-1	.	TGTGCCAGCAGCTCGACAGTGAACACTGAAGCTTTCTTT	CASSSTVNTEAFF
TRBV13	15	.	TRBJ2-1	.	TGTGCCAGCAGTGAGAGAGGCGAAACATACAATGAGCAGTTCTTC	CASSERGETYNEQFF
TRBV11-1	15	.	TRBJ2-1	.	TGTGCCAGCAGCTTAGAATGGTCCGGCTACAATGAGCAGTTCTTC	CASSLEWSGYNEQFF
TRBV5-1	16	.	TRBJ1-5	.	TGCGCCAGCAGCGAGGGTTCCCCGGGATTAAATCAGCCCCAGCATTTT	CASSEGSPGLNQPQHF
TRBV29-1	14	.	TRBJ1-1	.	TGCAGCGTTGAGGGCCTAAGGTTGCACACTGAAGCTTTCTTT	CSVEGLRLHTEAFF
TRBV25-1	16	TRBD1	TRBJ1-4	.	TGTGCCAGCAGTGGACACTTGACAGGGCTAGATGAAAAACTGTTTTTT	CASSGHLTGLDEKLFF
TRBV5-1	15	.	TRBJ1-1	.	TGCGCCAGCAGCCCCCAGGAGGGAGGGAACACTGAAGCTTTCTTT	CASSPQEGGNTEAFF
TRBV9	15	.	TRBJ1-1	.	TGTGCCAGCAGTTTGACAGTTTCCTCGAACACTGAAGCTTTCTTT	CASSLTVSSNTEAFF
TRBV11-2	11	.	TRBJ2-1	.	TGTGCCAGCAGCCCTAGCGATGAGCAGTTCTTC	CASSPSDEQFF
TRBV7-2	16	TRBD2	TRBJ2-3	.	TGTGCCAGCAGCTTAAGACTAGCGGGGGGGCAAGATACGCAGTATTTT	CASSLRLAGGQDTQYF
TRBV28	15	.	TRBJ1-2	.	TGTGCCAGCAGCTCAGGAGGCAAGGGGGATTATGGCTACACCTTC	CASSSGGKGDYGYTF
TRBV28	15	.	TRBJ2-3	.	TGTGCCAGCAGTTTACACGGGAGTGCGGCAGATACGCAGTATTTT	CASSLHGSAADTQYF
TRBV6-5	15	.	TRBJ2-5	.	TGTGCCAGCAGTTACTCCGCGGGGCGGGTGGAGACCCAGTACTTC	CASSYSAGRVETQYF
TRBV27	14	TRBD2	TRBJ2-3	.	TGTGCCAGCGGTTCGGGAGGCAGCACAGATACGCAGTATTTT	CASGSGGSTDTQYF
TRBV27	17	.	TRBJ2-5	.	TGTGCCAGCAGTTTAAGGTACAGGGAGATTCTCAAAGAGACCCAGTACTTC	CASSLRYREILKETQYF
TRBV7-9	14	.	TRBJ1-1	.	TGTGCCAGCAGCCCCGGACAAGGGAACACTGAAGCTTTCTTT	CASSPGQGNTEAFF
TRBV6-5	15	TRBD2	TRBJ2-7	.	TGTGCCAGTAGGGGGGGACTAGCGGGGACCTACGAGCAGTACTTC	CASRGGLAGTYEQYF
TRBV5-1	15	TRBD1	TRBJ1-4	.	TGCGCCAGCAGCTACGGGACAGGGGGGAATGAAAAACTGTTTTTT	CASSYGTGGNEKLFF
TRBV30	14	.	TRBJ1-3	once	TGTGCCTGGACACAGGGAGACTCTGGAAACACCATATATTTT	CAWTQGDSGNTIYF
TRBV13	14	.	TRBJ2-1	.	TGTGCCAGCAGTGTTACAGGCGCCTACAATGAGCAGTTCTTC	CASSVTGAYNEQFF
TRBV7-9	16	TRBD1	TRBJ2-4	.	TGTGCCAGCAGCGAAACAGGGGGATCCCCCAAAAACATTCAGTACTTC	CASSETGGSPKNIQYF
TRBV27	14	TRBD2	TRBJ2-3	.	TGTGCCAGTCGGACTAGCCTTTTCACAGATACGCAGTATTTT	CASRTSLFTDTQYF
TRBV11-3	15	.	TRBJ2-2	.	TGTGCCAGCAGCTTAACTGGGGCTGATACCGGGGAGCTGTTTTTT	CASSLTGADTGELFF
TRBV6-5	15	.	TRBJ1-3	.	TGTGCCAGCAGTTACGGGGGGAGCTCTGGAAACACCATATATTTT	CASSYGGSSGNTIYF
TRBV6-4	14	TRBD1	TRBJ1-2	.	TGTGCCAGCACCCGACAGGGGGCCGACTATGGCTACACCTTC	CASTRQGADYGYTF
TRBV6-5	14	TRBD2	TRBJ2-7	.	TGTGCCAGCATCTCGGGAGGACCCCCCTACGAGCAGTACTTC	CASISGGPPYEQYF
TRBV5-1	14	.	TRBJ2-5	.	TGCGCCAGCAGCTTGGACAGGGCCCAAGAGACCCAGTACTTC	CASSLDRAQETQYF
TRBV30	15	TRBD1	TRBJ2-7	.	TGTGCCTGGAGTGTGTTACAGGGGAATATCTACGAGCAGTACTTC	CAWSVLQGNIYEQYF